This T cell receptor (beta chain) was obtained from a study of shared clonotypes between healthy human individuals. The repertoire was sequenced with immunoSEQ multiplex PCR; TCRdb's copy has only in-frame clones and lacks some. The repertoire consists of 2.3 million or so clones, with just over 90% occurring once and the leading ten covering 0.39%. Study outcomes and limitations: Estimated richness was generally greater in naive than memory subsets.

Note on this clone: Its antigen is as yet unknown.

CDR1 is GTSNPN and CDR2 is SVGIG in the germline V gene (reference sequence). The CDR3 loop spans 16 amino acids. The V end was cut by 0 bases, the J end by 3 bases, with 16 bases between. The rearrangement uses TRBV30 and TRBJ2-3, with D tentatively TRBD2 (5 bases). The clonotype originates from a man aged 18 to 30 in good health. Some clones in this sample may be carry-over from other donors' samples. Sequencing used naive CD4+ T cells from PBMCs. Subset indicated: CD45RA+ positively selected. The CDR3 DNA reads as TGTGCCTGGAGTGTAGTGGGAAGGGAGTTGACAGATACGCAGTATTTT. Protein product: CAWSVVGRELTDTQYF.